The 26 T cell receptor beta chains given below trace back to one sample, sequenced in a study of blood T cell repertoires in COVID-19. Assay used: immunoSEQ multiplex PCR; TCRdb lists only in-frame clones, some missing. In the table there are around 120,000 clones, 79% of which are singletons. The sample was peripheral blood. These receptors came from an elderly woman with acute or convalescent COVID-19.

The chain is built from TRBV27 and TRBJ1-6, with D uncertain. V was cut by 2 bases and J by 0 bases, with 8 bases left in between. The CDR3 runs 16 residues. Germline V gene lookup returns CDR1 MNHEY and CDR2 SMNVEV (reference sequence). The CDR3 coding sequence is TGTGCCAGCAGTTTACAATGGAGCTCCTATAATTCACCCCTCCACTTT. Translating gives CASSLQWSSYNSPLHF.

V usage is TRBV4-3 and J usage is TRBJ2-1, with 11 bases aligning to TRBD2. J gave up 5 bases and V 3 bases, and 9 bases lay outside the gene matches. CDR1 and CDR2 (germline): LGHNA, YSLEER. CDR3 size: 17 residues. CDR3 residues: CASSHLIAGGPDNEQFF. In DNA, the CDR3 is TGCGCCAGCAGCCACCTCATAGCGGGAGGGCCTGACAATGAGCAGTTCTTC.

Concerning this clone: The same CDR3 can be traced to other DNA sequences in this sample. V usage is TRBV2 and J usage is TRBJ1-2; unclear D gene. CDR1 is SNHLY and CDR2 is FYNNEI in the germline V gene. Trimming stripped 6 bases from V and 3 bases from J, with 8 bases between. The CDR3 sequence is 12 residues long. The CDR3 nucleotides are TGTGCCAGCAGGGGCGTTGACTATGGCTACACCTTC. It yields the protein CASRGVDYGYTF.

The CDR3, as DNA: TGTGCCAGCTCCACCGGGACAGGGGGAAACACCATATATTTT. Protein product: CASSTGTGGNTIYF. The V and J genes are TRBV7-2 and TRBJ1-3; 9 nucleotides match TRBD1. This CDR3 has 14 residues. CDR1 and CDR2 (germline): SGHTA, FQGNSA. Trimming removed 8 bases from V and 4 bases from J; junction bases left unmatched: 6.

J is TRBJ2-1 and V is TRBV9, with 9 bases fitting TRBD2. Germline V gene data show CDR1 as SGDLS and CDR2 as YYNGEE. Trimming at V came to 0 bases and at J to 0 bases, leaving 1 base not matched to a gene. This CDR3 region has 16 residues. The CDR3 region is CASSVELAGSYNEQFF. In DNA form, the CDR3 reads TGTGCCAGCAGCGTAGAACTAGCGGGCTCCTACAATGAGCAGTTCTTC.

The gene calls are TRBV12-3 or TRBV12-4 and TRBJ2-5, with TRBD2 matching over 8 bases. The length of the CDR3 is 13 residues. Trimming cost V 3 bases and J 3 bases; bases outside gene matches: 0. For the CDR3, the DNA is TGTGCCAGCAGTTTCGGGGGGGAAGAGACCCAGTACTTC. It encodes CASSFGGEETQYF.

This clone was picked up a small number of times. The CDR3 region has the DNA TGTGCCGCTCTCCCCGCCATGGAGACCGGGGAGCTGTTTTTT. Residues: CAALPAMETGELFF. J is TRBJ2-2 and V is TRBV7-9; D is ambiguous. The CDR3 is made up of 14 amino acids. V lost 11 bases and J 5 bases, leaving 18 bases between the germline ends. The germline V gene has CDR1 SEHNR and CDR2 FQNEAQ (reference sequence).

The chain recombines TRBV30 with TRBJ2-2, with a possible D match to TRBD1 (6 bases). The ends were cut back, 1 base at V and 5 bases at J, with 11 bases in the middle. CDR3 length: 14 amino acids. Germline-derived CDR1 and CDR2 are GTSNPN and SVGIG (reference sequence). The DNA of the CDR3 is TGTGCCTGGAGTGGCGAGGGGGTTACCGGGGAGCTGTTTTTT. Residues: CAWSGEGVTGELFF. Based on the CDR3 plus reference TRBV30 and TRBJ2-2, the full variable domain is SQTIHQWPATLVQPVGSPLSLECTVEGTSNPNLYWYRQAAGRGLQLLFYSVGIGQISSEVPQNLSASRPQDRQFILSSKKLLLSDSGFYLCAWSGEGVTGELFFGEGSRLTVL.

The V gene is TRBV9, the J gene TRBJ1-6; TRBD1 matches at 9 bases. The trim removed 0 bases at V and 10 bases at J, leaving 5 bases unmatched. Germline CDR1 SGDLS, CDR2 YYNGEE. This CDR3 spans 15 amino acids. CDR3 sequence reads: CASSVGTGVGSPLHF. The DNA for the CDR3 is TGTGCCAGCAGCGTAGGGACAGGGGTAGGGTCACCCCTCCACTTT.

The genes are TRBV10-3 and TRBJ1-2; TRBD1 aligns across 7 bases. V dropped 0 bases and J dropped 8; count of bases not matched to a gene: 6. The CDR3 has 14 amino acids. Germline CDR1 reads ENHRY; CDR2 reads SYGVKD. The CDR3 loop is CAISESSRGRGYTF. In DNA, the CDR3 is TGTGCCATCAGTGAGTCGAGTAGGGGGCGCGGCTACACCTTC.

DNA of the CDR3: TGCGCCAGCAGCCAAGATAGAGGGACACTCCGACCCCTCCACTTT. Residues: CASSQDRGTLRPLHF. The chain combines TRBV4-3 with TRBJ1-6, with D possibly matching TRBD1 (6 bases). The CDR3 has 15 amino acids. CDR1 LGHNA and CDR2 YSLEER come from the germline V gene. V gave up 0 bases and J gave up 12 bases, with 15 bases separating them.

V and J are TRBV11-1 and TRBJ2-7, with TRBD2 identical over 7 bases. This CDR3 contains 15 residues. The J segment lost 5 bases and the V segment lost 4 bases, leaving 11 bases of the junction unmatched. Germline V gene sequence: CDR1 SGHAT, CDR2 FQDESV (reference sequence). CDR3 protein: CASSSRPAGEDEQYF. The DNA for the CDR3 is TGTGCCAGCAGCTCCCGCCCGGCGGGGGAGGACGAGCAGTACTTC.

The chain employs TRBV6-5 and TRBJ1-5; D is undetermined. With 6 bases removed from V and 4 bases from J, the gap between germline ends came to 16 bases. The CDR3 sequence is 15 residues long. From germline, CDR1 is MNHEY and CDR2 SVGAGI. DNA of the CDR3: TGTGCCAGCAGATTCAGAGGAGAGGGTAATCAGCCCCAGCATTTT. Translating it yields CASRFRGEGNQPQHF.

V is TRBV4-1 and J is TRBJ1-6; D unresolved. V dropped 0 bases and J dropped 4 bases, with 7 bases sitting between them. The CDR3 consists of 15 residues. Germline CDR1 reads MGHRA; CDR2 reads YSYEKL. The CDR3 coding sequence is TGCGCCAGCAGCCAAGATCCCGGTTATAATTCACCCCTCCACTTT. Encoded protein: CASSQDPGYNSPLHF.

Here the CDR3 DNA reads TGTGCCAGTAGTATGAGGGCAGCTAGCAATCAGCCCCAGCATTTT. This encodes CASSMRAASNQPQHF. The chain recombines TRBV19 with TRBJ1-5; D unresolved. This CDR3 spans 15 amino acids. V was pared by 3 bases and J by 0 bases, with 9 bases between. Germline V gene lookup returns CDR1 LNHDA and CDR2 SQIVND (reference sequence).

V gene TRBV6-1 combines with J gene TRBJ2-2; D is unresolved. V was cut by 0 bases and J by 9 bases, with 8 bases left in between. The CDR3 consists of 13 residues. The germline V gene has CDR1 MNHNS and CDR2 SASEGT. The CDR3 loop is CASSEAQLRELFF. The CDR3 coding sequence is TGTGCCAGCAGTGAAGCCCAACTCCGGGAGCTGTTTTTT.

The chain is built from TRBV6-6 and TRBJ1-2; a possible D gene is TRBD1 (6 bases). This CDR3 spans 15 amino acids. CDR1 is MNHNY and CDR2 is SVGAGI in the germline V gene (reference sequence). Trimming removed 4 bases at V and 4 bases at J, with 16 bases between. In DNA, the CDR3 is TGTGCCAGCAGTTTCCAACCTGACAGGTCCTATGGCTACACCTTC. Translated, it gives CASSFQPDRSYGYTF.

The genes are TRBV18 and TRBJ2-3; D perhaps matches TRBD1 (6 bases). CDR1 and CDR2 from the germline V gene are KGHSH and LQKENI. This CDR3 spans 16 amino acids. V gave up 2 bases and J gave up 1 base, with 13 bases separating them. The CDR3 region has the DNA TGTGCCAGCTCACCAGGTCTGTCAGGGGGCACAGATACGCAGTATTTT. Its protein is CASSPGLSGGTDTQYF.

The gene calls are TRBV10-2 and TRBJ1-2; D unclear. The CDR3 is made up of 16 amino acids. Trimming removed 8 bases at V and 0 bases at J, with 19 bases between. CDR1 and CDR2 from the germline V gene are WSHSY and SAAADI. The CDR3 coding sequence is TGCGCCAGCGGAGAACACGGCGAGGGAGCTAACTATGGCTACACCTTC. It encodes CASGEHGEGANYGYTF.

The rearrangement uses TRBV25-1 and TRBJ1-2, with 11 nucleotides matching TRBD1. Per the germline V gene, CDR1 is MGHDK and CDR2 is SYGVNS. Losses at the gene ends were 4 bases for V and 4 bases for J; bases not matched to a gene: 11. The CDR3 sequence is 17 residues long. In nucleotides, the CDR3 is TGTGCCAGCAGTGCCTCCCACGGGACAGGGGGGAGCTATGGCTACACCTTC. Amino acids: CASSASHGTGGSYGYTF.

This clone has just a few counts. This chain links TRBV9 with TRBJ1-1, with D possibly being TRBD1 (5 bases). Germline V lookup: CDR1 SGDLS, CDR2 YYNGEE. V was pared by 10 bases and J by 6 bases, with 10 bases between. The CDR3 is made up of 10 amino acids. CDR3 sequence (DNA): TGTGCCTCCAGGGTGCCTGAAGCTTTCTTT. It yields the protein CASRVPEAFF. The whole variable domain, filled in from reference TRBV9 and TRBJ1-1, reads DSGVTQTPKHLITATGQRVTLRCSPRSGDLSVYWYQQSLDQGLQFLIQYYNGEERAKGNILERFSAQQFPDLHSELNLSSLELGDSALYFCASRVPEAFFGQGTRLTVV.

J is TRBJ2-1 and V is TRBV24-1; the match to TRBD2 covers 12 bases. This CDR3 comprises 14 residues. Trimming removed 9 bases from V and 10 bases from J; junction bases left unmatched: 9. Germline assignment: CDR1 KGHDR and CDR2 SFDVKD. This chain's CDR3 is CATRAGLAGQEQFF. CDR3 nucleotide sequence: TGTGCCACCCGCGCCGGACTAGCGGGACAAGAGCAGTTCTTC.

The V and J genes are TRBV27 and TRBJ1-2; 9 nucleotides agree with TRBD1. This CDR3 comprises 15 residues. Germline V gene sequence: CDR1 MNHEY, CDR2 SMNVEV (reference sequence). V was clipped by 5 bases and J by 7 bases; unmatched bases: 11. This CDR3 is CASSPIYRGRFGYTF. In nucleotides, the CDR3 is TGTGCCAGCAGTCCCATTTACAGGGGGCGCTTTGGCTACACCTTC.

The chain is built from TRBV28 and TRBJ2-1; TRBD1 is a possible D gene (6 bases). V shed 6 bases and J shed 1 base, with 10 bases lying between them. The CDR3 spans 14 residues. CDR1 MDHEN and CDR2 SYDVKM come from the germline V gene. The CDR3 coding sequence is TGTGCCAGCAGGAAACAGGGTTCCTACAATGAGCAGTTCTTC. Protein sequence: CASRKQGSYNEQFF.

The chain employs TRBV6-6 and TRBJ2-3, with 7 bases fitting TRBD2. V trimming: 5 bases; J trimming: 3 bases; junction bases outside the gene matches: 14. The CDR3 has 17 residues. Germline values: CDR1 MNHNY, CDR2 SVGAGI (reference sequence). CDR3 in amino acids: CASSPMTSQSGTDTQYF. As DNA, the CDR3 is TGTGCCAGCAGTCCCATGACTAGCCAAAGCGGGACAGATACGCAGTATTTT.

The chain carries TRBV7-8 and TRBJ2-3; D possibly corresponds to TRBD2 (5 bases). Looked up from germline, CDR1 is SGHVS and CDR2 is FQNEAQ. This CDR3 is built from 14 residues. V lost 11 bases and J 6 bases, leaving 21 bases between the germline ends. The CDR3 protein is CASKTEDSVDTQYF. CDR3 bases: TGTGCCTCGAAGACGGAGGATTCGGTCGATACGCAGTATTTT. The full variable domain, its missing parts supplied by reference TRBV7-8 and TRBJ2-3, is GAGVSQSPRYKVAKRGQDVALRCDPISGHVSLFWYQQALGQGPEFLTYFQNEAQLDKSGLPSDRFFAERPEGSVSTLKIQRTQQEDSAVYLCASKTEDSVDTQYFGPGTRLTVL.